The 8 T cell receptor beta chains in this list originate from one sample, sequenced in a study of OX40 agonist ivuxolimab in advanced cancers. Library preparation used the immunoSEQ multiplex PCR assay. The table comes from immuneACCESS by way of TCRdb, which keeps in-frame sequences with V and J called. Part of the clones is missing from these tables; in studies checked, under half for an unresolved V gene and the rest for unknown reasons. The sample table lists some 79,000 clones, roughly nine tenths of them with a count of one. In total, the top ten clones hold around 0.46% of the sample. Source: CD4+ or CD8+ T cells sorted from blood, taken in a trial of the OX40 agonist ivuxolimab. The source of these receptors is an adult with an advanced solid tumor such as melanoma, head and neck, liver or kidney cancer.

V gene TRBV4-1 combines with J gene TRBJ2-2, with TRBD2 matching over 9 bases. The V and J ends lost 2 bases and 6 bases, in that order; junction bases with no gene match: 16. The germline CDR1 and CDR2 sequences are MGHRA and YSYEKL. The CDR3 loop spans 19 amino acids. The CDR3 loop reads CASSQPGGNRGRGPGELFF. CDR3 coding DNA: TGCGCCAGCAGCCAACCCGGTGGAAATCGCGGGAGGGGTCCCGGGGAGCTGTTTTTT.

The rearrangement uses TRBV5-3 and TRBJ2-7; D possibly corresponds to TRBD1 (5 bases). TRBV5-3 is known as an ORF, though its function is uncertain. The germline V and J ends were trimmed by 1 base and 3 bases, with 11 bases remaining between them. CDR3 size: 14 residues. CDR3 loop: CARSLTGKNYEQYF. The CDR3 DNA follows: TGTGCCAGAAGCTTGACAGGAAAAAACTACGAGCAGTACTTC.

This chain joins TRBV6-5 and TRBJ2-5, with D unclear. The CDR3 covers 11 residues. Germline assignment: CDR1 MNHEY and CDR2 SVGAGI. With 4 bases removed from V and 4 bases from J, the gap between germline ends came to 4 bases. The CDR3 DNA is TGTGCCAGCAGTTTCTTAGAGACCCAGTACTTC. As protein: CASSFLETQYF.

The chain's CDR3 is CASSYRPRGTGEAFF. In nucleotides, the CDR3 is TGTGCCAGCAGTTACAGGCCCAGAGGAACAGGTGAAGCTTTCTTT. The rearrangement joins TRBV6-5 to TRBJ1-1, with a possible D match to TRBD1 (5 bases). This CDR3 is built from 15 residues. Germline V lookup: CDR1 MNHEY, CDR2 SVGAGI. V lost 2 bases to trimming and J lost 7 bases, with 17 bases between them.

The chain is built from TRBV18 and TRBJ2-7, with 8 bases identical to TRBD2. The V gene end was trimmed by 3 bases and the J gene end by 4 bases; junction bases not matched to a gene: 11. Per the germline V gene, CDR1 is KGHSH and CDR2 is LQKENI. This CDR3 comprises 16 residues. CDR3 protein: CASSPTLVAGQYEQYF. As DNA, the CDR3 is TGTGCCAGCTCACCGACGTTGGTAGCGGGACAATACGAGCAGTACTTC.

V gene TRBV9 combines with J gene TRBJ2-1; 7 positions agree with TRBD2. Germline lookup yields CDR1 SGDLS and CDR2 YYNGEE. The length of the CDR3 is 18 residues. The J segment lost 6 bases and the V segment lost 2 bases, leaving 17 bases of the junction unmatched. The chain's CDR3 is CASSVVAWGGPSGNEQFF. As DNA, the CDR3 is TGTGCCAGCAGCGTCGTAGCTTGGGGGGGTCCTAGCGGCAATGAGCAGTTCTTC.

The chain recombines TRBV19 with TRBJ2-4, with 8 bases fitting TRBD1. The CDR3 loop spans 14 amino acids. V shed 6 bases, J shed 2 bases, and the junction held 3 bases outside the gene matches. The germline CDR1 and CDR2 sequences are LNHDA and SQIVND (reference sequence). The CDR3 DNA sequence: TGTGCCAGTAGGCAGGGGGCTACCAAAAACATTCAGTACTTC. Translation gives CASRQGATKNIQYF.

In DNA form, the CDR3 reads TGTGCCAGCAGTGATCGGGGGGGTTTCACAGATACGCAGTATTTT. This translates into CASSDRGGFTDTQYF. The gene calls are TRBV2 and TRBJ2-3; TRBD2 matches 8 bases. This CDR3 region has 15 residues. Per germline, CDR1 SNHLY and CDR2 FYNNEI. Losses at the gene ends were 3 bases for V and 2 bases for J; bases not matched to a gene: 4. The full variable domain, rest sourced from reference TRBV2 and TRBJ2-3, is EPEVTQTPSHQVTQMGQEVILRCVPISNHLYFYWYRQILGQKVEFLVSFYNNEISEKSEIFDDQFSVERPDGSNFTLKIRSTKLEDSAMYFCASSDRGGFTDTQYFGPGTRLTVL.